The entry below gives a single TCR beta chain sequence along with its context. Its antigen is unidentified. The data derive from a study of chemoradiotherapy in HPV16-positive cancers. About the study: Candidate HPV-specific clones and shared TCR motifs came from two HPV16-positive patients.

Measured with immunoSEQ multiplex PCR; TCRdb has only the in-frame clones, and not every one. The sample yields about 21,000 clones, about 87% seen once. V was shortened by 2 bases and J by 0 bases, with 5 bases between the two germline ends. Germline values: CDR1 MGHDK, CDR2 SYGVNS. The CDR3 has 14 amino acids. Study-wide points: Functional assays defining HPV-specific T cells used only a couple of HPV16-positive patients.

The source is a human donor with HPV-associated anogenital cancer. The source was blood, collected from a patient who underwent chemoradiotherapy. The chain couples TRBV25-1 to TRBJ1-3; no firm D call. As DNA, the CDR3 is TGTGCCAGCAGTGAAGAGCGCTCTGGAAACACCATATATTTT. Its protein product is CASSEERSGNTIYF.